What follows are 14 T cell receptor beta chains derived from one specimen sequenced in a study of T cells in Graves' hyperthyroidism and ophthalmopathy. Researchers amplified the TCR beta CDR3 regions from RNA transcripts. First-round RT-PCR of the TCR CDR3 relied on the HTBI primer set. TCRdb independently ran MiXCR on the multiplex PCR reads; one entry per CDR3 protein. The sample holds some 550,000 distinct CDR3 sequences, around 21% seen once. Sequenced: blood. The receptors derive from a man aged 18 to 35 with Graves' hyperthyroidism.

This clonotype has a count of ten or more. In DNA, the CDR3 is TGTGCCAGCAGCGCCACTGGGACCCAGCATTTT. It encodes CASSATGTQHF. This chain uses TRBV28 with TRBJ1-5; D not resolved. Germline values: CDR1 MDHEN, CDR2 SYDVKM. V lost 6 bases, J lost 11 bases, and 11 bases lay in between. The CDR3 is 11 residues long.

The chain is built from TRBV29-1 and TRBJ2-7; D unclear. Per the germline V gene, CDR1 is SQVTM and CDR2 is ANQGSEA. This CDR3 has 12 amino acids. The V and J ends lost 3 bases and 1 base respectively, with 7 bases between them. The DNA of the CDR3 is TGCAGCGTTGAGGTGGGGTCCTACGAGCAGTACTTC. Translation gives CSVEVGSYEQYF.

This clonotype appeared many times. DNA for the CDR3: TGTGCCAGCAGTTACTCGAGTTTGAGCGAGCAGTACTTC. This gives the protein CASSYSSLSEQYF. This chain links TRBV6-5 with TRBJ2-7; the D is unclear. The CDR3 sequence is 13 residues long. CDR1 and CDR2 (germline): MNHEY, SVGAGI. V was pared by 0 bases and J by 6 bases, with 9 bases between.

This clonotype was picked up many times. The chain employs TRBV6-1 and TRBJ2-7, with TRBD2 matching 7 bases. The J segment lost 6 bases and the V segment lost 6 bases, leaving 17 bases of the junction unmatched. Germline CDR1 reads MNHNS; CDR2 reads SASEGT. The CDR3 contains 16 residues. The CDR3 DNA sequence: TGTGCCAGCAGACCGGCCGGGACTAACGGGGTTGGCGAGCAGTACTTC. Translating gives CASRPAGTNGVGEQYF.

This clonotype was seen ten or more times. The chain has TRBV5-1 and TRBJ1-3; a weak D match, TRBD1 (6 bases). The CDR3 consists of 14 residues. Germline V lookup: CDR1 SGHRS, CDR2 YFSETQ. V was clipped by 3 bases and J by 4 bases, with 11 bases between them. As DNA, the CDR3 is TGCGCCAGCAGCTCTACAGGGCTGGGAAACACCATATATTTT. It yields the protein CASSSTGLGNTIYF.

This clonotype was detected ten times or more. The chain employs TRBV28 and TRBJ2-7, with 7 nucleotides matching TRBD2. V dropped 6 bases and J dropped 6; count of bases not matched to a gene: 5. CDR3 size: 12 residues. CDR1 is MDHEN and CDR2 is SYDVKM in the germline V gene. The chain's CDR3 is CASSREGSEQYF. CDR3 DNA: TGTGCCAGCAGCAGGGAGGGATCCGAGCAGTACTTC.

This clonotype was picked up many times. The rearrangement links TRBV12-3 or TRBV12-4 to TRBJ1-2, with D maybe TRBD1 (6 bases). The length of the CDR3 is 16 residues. V was clipped by 4 bases and J by 0 bases, with 15 bases between them. The CDR3 spells CASSSYPGQPNYGYTF. In DNA form, the CDR3 reads TGTGCCAGCAGTTCCTATCCGGGACAACCTAACTATGGCTACACCTTC.

This clonotype turned up a few times. The chain employs TRBV6-1 and TRBJ1-4; a possible D gene is TRBD1 (6 bases). Germline CDR1 is MNHNS and CDR2 is SASEGT. The CDR3 loop spans 15 amino acids. With 2 bases removed from V and 8 bases from J, the gap between germline ends came to 15 bases. CDR3 protein: CASSEIYRADEKLFF. CDR3 sequence (DNA): TGTGCCAGCAGTGAAATTTACAGGGCAGACGAAAAACTGTTTTTT.

This clonotype was picked up many times. The chain uses TRBV6-1 and TRBJ1-1, with D possibly matching TRBD1 (5 bases). Germline assignment: CDR1 MNHNS and CDR2 SASEGT. The V and J ends lost 8 bases and 8 bases respectively, with 9 bases between them. The CDR3 extends over 10 amino acids. The CDR3: CASLGREAFF. The CDR3 coding sequence is TGTGCCAGCTTGGGGCGAGAAGCTTTCTTT.

This clonotype appeared many times. CDR3 coding DNA: TGTGCCAGCAGTTACTCAGCAGGGGCCGGCCAGCCCCAGCATTTT. Protein sequence: CASSYSAGAGQPQHF. The chain joins TRBV6-5 to TRBJ1-5, with D possibly being TRBD1 (6 bases). The CDR3 contains 15 residues. Germline V gene sequence: CDR1 MNHEY, CDR2 SVGAGI. V was clipped by 0 bases and J by 7 bases, with 13 bases between them.

This clonotype was detected ten times or more. The chain carries TRBV6-5 and TRBJ1-5; D gene unclear. V lost 5 bases to trimming and J lost 4 bases, with 18 bases between them. The germline CDR1 and CDR2 sequences are MNHEY and SVGAGI. The CDR3 is 16 amino acids. In nucleotides, the CDR3 is TGTGCCAGCAGTCCCATGATAGGGATTGGGAATCAGCCCCAGCATTTT. It encodes CASSPMIGIGNQPQHF.

This clonotype was found a few times. The chain is built from TRBV4-1 and TRBJ1-5; 7 bases align to TRBD1. The CDR3 length is 15 residues. Per germline, CDR1 MGHRA and CDR2 YSYEKL. The junction had 7 bases not matched to a gene; V was cut back by 4 bases and J by 4 bases. CDR3 bases: TGCGCCAGCAGCCTGGGGGAGGGGGCTAATCAGCCCCAGCATTTT. Encoded protein: CASSLGEGANQPQHF.

As concerns this clonotype: Because it lacks the conserved phenylalanine or tryptophan at the end, this CDR3 is likely a read error. The chain employs TRBV15 and TRBJ1-5; TRBD1 might be the D (5 bases). V shed 3 bases and J shed 4 bases, with 10 bases lying between them. This CDR3 contains 14 residues. Germline CDR1 LNHNV, CDR2 YYDKDF (reference sequence). CDR3 coding DNA: TGTGCCACCAGCAGTGGGACGTATAATCAGCCCCAGCATTAT. Translation: CATSSGTYNQPQHY.

This clonotype showed up just a few times. This sequence joins TRBV5-4 and TRBJ1-3; maybe TRBD1 (5 bases). The CDR3 has 15 amino acids. V lost 0 bases, J lost 4 bases, and 11 bases lay in between. Germline V lookup: CDR1 SGHNT, CDR2 YYREEE (reference sequence). The CDR3 reads CASSLAQAGGNTIYF. The DNA for the CDR3 is TGTGCCAGCAGCTTGGCCCAGGCAGGGGGAAACACCATATATTTT.